This TCR beta chain is drawn from a study of persistence of HIV-infected CD4 T cells. Whole-study context: CD4+ T cells responding to CMV or HIV-1 Gag were isolated. Study-level points and caveats: Rare CMV-responding cells carrying HIV-1 proviruses were not analyzed separately for TCR.

This clone has just a few counts. What it recognizes is unknown. The CDR3 runs to 14 residues. The ends lost 6 bases at V and 5 bases at J; junction bases unmatched: 9. From germline, CDR1 is GTSNPN and CDR2 SVGIG (reference sequence). Cells were stimulated with CMV-infected fibroblast lysates at approximately 10 ug/mL. Sorted nonresponding memory CD4+ T cells were CD40L-negative, CD69-negative, CD45RO-high. CD4+ T cell counts exceeded 400 cells/uL; CMV serology was positive. PBMCs were depleted of CD8+ T cells before stimulation. Sequencing used immunoSEQ version 4 in survey mode. Generated by immunoSEQ multiplex PCR, the TCRdb table keeps only in-frame clones and is missing some. The profile shows tens of thousands of clones, over 65% of them singletons.

The rearrangement links TRBV30 to TRBJ2-5; TRBD1 aligns across 10 bases. The sequencing used CD4+ T cells sorted from PBMCs after roughly 18-hour stimulation, collected from a patient who received antiretroviral therapy. This receptor was taken from an adult woman with HIV who was CMV-seropositive. This chain's CDR3 is CACPGTGAGETQYF. The CDR3 DNA sequence: TGTGCCTGTCCCGGGACAGGGGCCGGTGAGACCCAGTACTTC.